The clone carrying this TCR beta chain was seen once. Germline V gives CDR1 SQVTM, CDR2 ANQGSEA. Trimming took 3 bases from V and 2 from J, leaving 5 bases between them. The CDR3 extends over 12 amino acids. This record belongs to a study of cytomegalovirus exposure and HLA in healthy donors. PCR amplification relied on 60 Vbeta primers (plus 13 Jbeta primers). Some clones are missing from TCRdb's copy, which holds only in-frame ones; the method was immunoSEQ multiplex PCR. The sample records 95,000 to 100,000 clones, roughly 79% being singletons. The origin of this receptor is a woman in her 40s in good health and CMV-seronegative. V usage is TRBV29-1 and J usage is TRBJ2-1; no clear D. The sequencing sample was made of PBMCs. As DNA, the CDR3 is TGCAGCGTTGATCAGACCTACAATGAGCAGTTCTTC. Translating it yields CSVDQTYNEQFF.